What follows are 2 T cell receptor beta chains derived from one specimen sequenced in a study of T cells after yellow fever vaccination. In TCRdb, the 5' RACE reads were re-called with MiXCR into one record per CDR3 protein. The data hold about 210,000 distinct CDR3 sequences, with roughly 3.3% observed a single time. The sequenced sample was CD4+ T cells sorted from PBMCs, obtained 10 days after the yellow fever booster vaccination. The receptor set was obtained from a man in his late teens or twenties who received the YFV17D yellow fever vaccine.

This clonotype occurred a few times. The chain recombines TRBV5-1 with TRBJ2-2, with a tentative D call TRBD2 (5 bases). CDR1 and CDR2 (germline): SGHRS, YFSETQ. The CDR3 runs to 16 residues. Trimming removed 5 bases from V and 0 bases from J, with 14 bases in between. This CDR3 is CASRTNEGANTGELFF. CDR3 bases: TGCGCCAGCAGGACTAACGAAGGAGCGAACACCGGGGAGCTGTTTTTT. Supplemented by reference TRBV5-1 and TRBJ2-2, the full variable domain reads KAGVTQTPRYLIKTRGQQVTLSCSPISGHRSVSWYQQTPGQGLQFLFEYFSETQRNKGNFPGRFSGRQFSNSRSEMNVSTLELGDSALYLCASRTNEGANTGELFFGEGSRLTVL.

This clonotype was recorded many times. CDR3 residues: CASSVTGNYGYTF. The CDR3 DNA follows: TGCGCCAGCAGCGTGACAGGGAACTATGGCTACACCTTC. The J gene is TRBJ1-2, the V gene TRBV5-1; 7 bases map to TRBD1. Trimming removed 4 bases from V and 2 bases from J; junction bases left unmatched: 2. Germline-derived CDR1 and CDR2 are SGHRS and YFSETQ. The CDR3 spans 13 residues.